Listed below are T cell receptor beta chains from one sample, sequenced in a study of pediatric ulcerative colitis. Sequencing was performed with immunoSEQ multiplex PCR; in TCRdb, only in-frame clones are kept and a portion is missing. The data hold more than 45,000 clones, with 80% to 90% observed a single time. Source material: blood. The source of these receptors is a boy aged 10-17 years who was a control in a study of pediatric ulcerative colitis. Each CDR3 is given with its conserved first and last residue. A D gene is named only where the DNA matches it firmly. Some rows mark clone size as missing; the rest say once, few, many or name a class of expanded clone.

CDR3,DNA,size,V,D,length,J
CASSVSVQIHEQYF,TGTGCCAGCTCCGTGTCGGTCCAAATCCACGAGCAGTACTTC,-,TRBV18,-,14,TRBJ2-7
CASSALAGLRDTQYF,TGTGCCAGCAGCGCTTTAGCGGGGCTCCGGGATACGCAGTATTTT,-,TRBV9,TRBD2,15,TRBJ2-3
CASRTGGQETQYF,TGTGCCAGTAGGACAGGGGGCCAAGAGACCCAGTACTTC,-,TRBV19,TRBD1,13,TRBJ2-5
CASSPGQGTYNEQFF,TGTGCCAGCAGTCCCGGACAGGGGACCTACAATGAGCAGTTCTTC,-,TRBV6-4,TRBD1,15,TRBJ2-1
CASSQVGDSQYNGYTF,TGTGCCAGCAGCCAAGTCGGGGACAGCCAGTATAATGGCTACACCTTC,-,TRBV14,TRBD1,16,TRBJ1-2
CASRPTTLNQPQHF,TGCGCCAGCAGGCCCACCACGTTAAATCAGCCCCAGCATTTT,-,TRBV10-2,-,14,TRBJ1-5
CASSNGQGARGELFF,TGTGCCAGTAGTAACGGACAGGGGGCGCGTGGGGAGCTGTTTTTT,-,TRBV19,TRBD1,15,TRBJ2-2
CASSQLAGASPGELFF,TGTGCCAGCAGCCAATTAGCGGGGGCCTCTCCCGGGGAGCTGTTTTTT,-,TRBV9,TRBD2,16,TRBJ2-2
CASSSRGIREKLFF,TGTGCCAGCAGTTCCAGGGGAATTCGGGAAAAACTGTTTTTT,-,TRBV6-5,-,14,TRBJ1-4
CASSLGYGSYPYEQYF,TGTGCCAGCAGCTTAGGGTACGGGTCTTACCCCTACGAGCAGTACTTC,-,TRBV7-6,-,16,TRBJ2-7
CASSSGNTEAFF,TGCGCCAGTTCGTCAGGGAACACCGAAGCTTTCTTT,-,TRBV5-1,-,12,TRBJ1-1
CASSTIDREVTDTQYF,TGTGCCAGCAGCACAATCGACAGGGAGGTTACAGATACGCAGTATTTT,-,TRBV21-1,-,16,TRBJ2-3
CASSLGEGSRGGLVEQYF,TGTGCCAGCAGCTTAGGCGAGGGTTCTCGGGGGGGCCTCGTCGAGCAGTACTTC,once,TRBV11-2,TRBD2,18,TRBJ2-7
CASSQVQDGEQYF,TGTGCCAGCAGCCAAGTTCAGGACGGGGAGCAGTACTTC,-,TRBV14,-,13,TRBJ2-7
CASSAPGLAEYSIGELFF,TGTGCCAGCAGTGCACCGGGACTAGCGGAATATTCTATCGGGGAGCTGTTTTTT,-,TRBV27,TRBD2,18,TRBJ2-2
CASSSQGLAGNSYEQYF,TGTGCCAGCAGCTCTCAAGGACTAGCGGGAAACTCCTACGAGCAGTACTTC,-,TRBV21-1,-,17,TRBJ2-7
CASSLILGMGYGYTF,TGTGCCAGCAGCTTGATCTTGGGAATGGGCTATGGCTACACCTTC,-,TRBV5-4,-,15,TRBJ1-2
CASSRSGGHTEAFF,TGTGCCAGCAGCCGATCTGGGGGTCATACTGAAGCTTTCTTT,-,TRBV7-9,-,14,TRBJ1-1
CASSVDNRSGKAFF,TGCGCCAGCAGCGTGGATAATCGATCGGGAAAAGCTTTCTTT,-,TRBV5-1,-,14,TRBJ1-1
CASSGGRQRNTEAFF,TGTGCCAGCAGCGGGGGTCGCCAGCGGAACACTGAAGCTTTCTTT,-,TRBV6-5,-,15,TRBJ1-1
CASSLTSNYGYTF,TGTGCCAGCAGCTTAACGTCTAACTATGGCTACACCTTC,-,TRBV7-9,-,13,TRBJ1-2
CASREEDSYGYTF,TGTGCCAGCAGGGAAGAGGACAGCTATGGCTACACCTTC,-,TRBV28,-,13,TRBJ1-2
CATAAFTGGDQETQYF,TGTGCCACCGCCGCTTTCACAGGGGGGGATCAAGAGACCCAGTACTTC,-,TRBV25-1,-,16,TRBJ2-5
CASSEFAGIGVSEAFF,TGTGCCAGCAGTGAATTTGCGGGAATTGGGGTCTCTGAAGCTTTCTTT,few,TRBV6-1,-,16,TRBJ1-1
CASSFGRTNTGELFF,TGTGCCAGCAGCTTTGGCCGAACGAACACCGGGGAGCTGTTTTTT,-,TRBV7-8,-,15,TRBJ2-2
CASSTREYNEQFF,TGTGCCAGCAGCACCAGGGAATACAATGAGCAGTTCTTC,-,TRBV7-9,-,13,TRBJ2-1
CASRQTGRGYNEQFF,TGTGCCAGCAGACAGACAGGGAGGGGTTACAATGAGCAGTTCTTC,-,TRBV6-1,-,15,TRBJ2-1
CASSSPRRDRHNEQFF,TGTGCCAGCAGTTCCCCCCGGCGGGATAGGCACAATGAGCAGTTCTTC,-,TRBV9,-,16,TRBJ2-1
CASSLDPGVEEQFF,TGTGCCAGCAGCTTAGATCCGGGGGTGGAGGAGCAGTTCTTC,-,TRBV11-3,-,14,TRBJ2-1
CASSLGQPAGEAFF,TGTGCCAGCAGCTTAGGGCAGCCGGCGGGAGAAGCTTTCTTT,-,TRBV7-8,-,14,TRBJ1-1
CASSIQLTNQPQHF,TGTGCCAGCAGCATACAGCTAACCAATCAGCCCCAGCATTTT,-,TRBV6-1,-,14,TRBJ1-5
CASSYRGPGNNEQFF,TGTGCCAGCAGTTATCGGGGCCCAGGGAACAATGAGCAGTTCTTC,-,TRBV28,-,15,TRBJ2-1
CASSRGPGRGQETQYF,TGTGCCAGCAGCCGAGGGCCAGGGAGGGGGCAAGAGACCCAGTACTTC,once,TRBV5-8,-,16,TRBJ2-5
CASSAARDRVPGANVLTF,TGTGCCAGTAGTGCCGCCCGGGACAGGGTCCCTGGGGCCAACGTCCTGACTTTC,-,TRBV19,TRBD1,18,TRBJ2-6
CASSRGPKVDGYTF,TGTGCCAGCTCGCGCGGACCGAAGGTCGATGGCTACACCTTC,-,TRBV18,-,14,TRBJ1-2
CASSGQGIVPQHF,TGTGCCAGCAGTGGACAGGGAATCGTCCCCCAGCATTTT,-,TRBV2,TRBD1,13,TRBJ1-5
CASSIDGRDLNQPQHF,TGTGCCAGTAGTATAGATGGCAGGGATTTAAATCAGCCCCAGCATTTT,-,TRBV19,-,16,TRBJ1-5
CAISESLAGKPQHF,TGTGCCATCAGTGAGTCCCTGGCGGGTAAGCCCCAGCATTTT,few,TRBV10-3,-,14,TRBJ1-5
CASSQGDSTGNTIYF,TGTGCCAGCAGTCAAGGGGACAGCACAGGAAACACCATATATTTT,-,TRBV6-5,TRBD1,15,TRBJ1-3
CASNPRRRDTEAFF,TGTGCCAGCAACCCCCGGAGGAGGGACACTGAAGCTTTCTTT,-,TRBV5-8,-,14,TRBJ1-1
CASSFVRVHLLNYGYTF,TGTGCCAGCAGCTTCGTCAGGGTACACCTCCTGAACTATGGCTACACCTTC,-,TRBV5-6,-,17,TRBJ1-2
CASTRDSMSGNTIYF,TGCGCCAGCACGAGGGACAGCATGTCTGGAAACACCATATATTTT,-,TRBV5-1,TRBD1,15,TRBJ1-3
CASSGSGETQYF,TGTGCCAGCAGTGGCTCGGGAGAGACCCAGTACTTC,-,TRBV2,-,12,TRBJ2-5
CASSLLFGNEQFF,TGCGCCAGCAGCTTGTTGTTTGGGAATGAGCAGTTCTTC,-,TRBV5-1,-,13,TRBJ2-1
CAISESKEAAGEGYTF,TGTGCCATCAGTGAGTCGAAGGAGGCCGCGGGGGAAGGCTACACCTTC,-,TRBV10-3,-,16,TRBJ1-2
CASTKDGYEQYF,TGTGCCAGCACCAAGGACGGCTACGAGCAGTACTTC,-,TRBV2,-,12,TRBJ2-7
CASSDWYRRDTEAFF,TGTGCCAGCAGTGATTGGTACCGTAGGGACACTGAAGCTTTCTTT,-,TRBV6-1,-,15,TRBJ1-1
CASPPRVYRSYEQYF,TGTGCCAGCCCCCCCCGGGTCTACCGTTCCTACGAGCAGTACTTC,-,TRBV6-4,-,15,TRBJ2-7
CASSLNPQTGNTGELFF,TGTGCCAGCAGCTTAAACCCCCAAACAGGGAACACCGGGGAGCTGTTTTTT,-,TRBV7-3,-,17,TRBJ2-2
CASTTGGSSGNTIYF,TGTGCCAGCACGACAGGGGGAAGCTCTGGAAACACCATATATTTT,-,TRBV6-6,TRBD1,15,TRBJ1-3
CASSYLRTGVGYTF,TGTGCCAGCAGTTACCTACGGACAGGGGTTGGCTACACCTTC,-,TRBV27,TRBD1,14,TRBJ1-2
CASTAGGHYEQYF,TGTGCCAGCACAGCGGGGGGACACTACGAGCAGTACTTC,-,TRBV6-6,TRBD2,13,TRBJ2-7
CASSTAVPLTYEQYF,TGTGCCAGCAGCACGGCCGTTCCATTAACCTACGAGCAGTACTTC,-,TRBV5-6,-,15,TRBJ2-7
CASSLDWAGGLDTQYF,TGTGCCAGCAGCTTAGATTGGGCGGGAGGATTGGATACGCAGTATTTT,once,TRBV7-9,TRBD2,16,TRBJ2-3
CASSLTGGSAYEQYF,TGTGCCAGCAGCCTTACAGGGGGCTCAGCCTACGAGCAGTACTTC,-,TRBV7-3,TRBD1,15,TRBJ2-7